A selection of T cell receptor beta chains follows, all from one sample in a study of blood T cell repertoires in COVID-19. TCRdb keeps only in-frame clones here, not all; method: immunoSEQ multiplex PCR. The table shows fewer than 150,000 clones, with approximately 85% occurring only once. What was sequenced was peripheral blood. The source is a human donor in a cohort sampled during active COVID-19. CDR3s include the opening cysteine and the closing phenylalanine or tryptophan. The D gene is left open where the match is weak. The size of a clone is reported for some rows only, either as once, few or many, or as a class for expanded clones.

V gene,J gene,D gene,clone size,CDR3 DNA,CDR3 protein
TRBV7-2,TRBJ2-7,.,once,TGTGCCAGCAGCTTAGATCAGGGTGCTACCTACGAGCAGTACTTC,CASSLDQGATYEQYF
TRBV11-3,TRBJ1-2,.,many,TGTGCCAGCAGCTTAGGTCCAGGCAACTATGGCTACACCTTC,CASSLGPGNYGYTF
TRBV10-3,TRBJ1-5,.,.,TGTGCCATCAGTGAAGCCCCTGACGGGGTTAGCAATCAGCCCCAGCATTTT,CAISEAPDGVSNQPQHF
TRBV9,TRBJ2-5,.,.,TGTGCCAGCAGCGGATGGGGGGTAGGGGAAGAGACCCAGTACTTC,CASSGWGVGEETQYF
TRBV5-4,TRBJ1-1,.,.,TGTGCCAGCAGCCTAGACCCAGATGACACTGAAGCTTTCTTT,CASSLDPDDTEAFF
TRBV7-3,TRBJ1-1,.,.,TGTGCCAGCAGCCAAAAAAAATTCCGGGGGGACACTGAAGCTTTCTTT,CASSQKKFRGDTEAFF
TRBV4-1,TRBJ2-5,.,.,TGCGCCAGCAGCCAAGAGTCGGGGGTAGAGACCCAGTACTTC,CASSQESGVETQYF
TRBV4-3,TRBJ1-1,TRBD1,.,TGCGCCAGCAGCCAAGAGGGGACAGGGGGAGGCACTGAAGCTTTCTTT,CASSQEGTGGGTEAFF
TRBV29-1,TRBJ1-2,TRBD1,.,TGCAGCGTTGTTGAGGACAGGTATAACTATGGCTACACCTTC,CSVVEDRYNYGYTF
TRBV21-1,TRBJ1-4,.,.,TGTGCCAGCAGCAAAAAGCTCCGGTTACGGGGGGAAAAACTGTTTTTT,CASSKKLRLRGEKLFF
TRBV2,TRBJ2-1,.,medium-sized,TGTGCCGCCTGGCGGGACGATAGCAATGAGCAGTTCTTC,CAAWRDDSNEQFF
TRBV2,TRBJ1-3,.,.,TGTGCCAGCAACTATCGAGCGGGAGCGGGAAACACCATATATTTT,CASNYRAGAGNTIYF
TRBV3-1/TRBV3-2,TRBJ1-2,.,.,TGTGCCAGCAGCCCCACGACGGGTCCGTCGGGCTACACCTTC,CASSPTTGPSGYTF
TRBV5-1,TRBJ2-1,.,.,TGCGCCAGCAGCTTCAGGGGCGCCTACAATGAGCAGTTCTTC,CASSFRGAYNEQFF
TRBV12-3/TRBV12-4,TRBJ1-2,.,.,TGTGCCAGCAGTTTAAGTAGCAACTATGGCTACACCTTC,CASSLSSNYGYTF
TRBV19,TRBJ1-2,.,once,TGTGCCAGTAGTACACCCTTTAGACAGGAGGTTTATGGCTACACCTTC,CASSTPFRQEVYGYTF
TRBV19,TRBJ1-1,.,.,TGTGCCAGTAGTACGTTGGCCTTGAACACTGAAGCTTTCTTT,CASSTLALNTEAFF
TRBV24-1,TRBJ1-2,.,.,TGTGCCACCAGTGAGACAGGAAATAACTATGGCTACACCTTC,CATSETGNNYGYTF
TRBV4-3,TRBJ1-1,.,.,TGCGCCAGCAGCCAGGGCAGACGTATGAACACTGAAGCTTTCTTT,CASSQGRRMNTEAFF
TRBV5-1,TRBJ1-6,TRBD1,.,TGCGCCAGCAGCTTGGAACAGGGGGGTCCCCTCCACTTT,CASSLEQGGPLHF
TRBV2,TRBJ2-1,.,.,TGTGCCAGCAGTCCACAGGGAACCGGAAACAATGAGCAGTTCTTC,CASSPQGTGNNEQFF
TRBV9,TRBJ2-5,.,.,TGTGCCAGCAGCGTAGGGTTAGCCCAAGAGACCCAGTACTTC,CASSVGLAQETQYF
TRBV19,TRBJ2-6,.,.,TGTGCCAGTAGTAAAAATCCCGTCAGTGGGGCCAACGTCCTGACTTTC,CASSKNPVSGANVLTF
TRBV6-5,TRBJ2-6,.,once,TGTGCCAGCAGTCCAGGCCGCTCTGGGGCCAACGTCCTGACTTTC,CASSPGRSGANVLTF
TRBV5-1,TRBJ2-1,TRBD2,.,TGCGCCAGCAGCTTGGCCACTAGCGGGAGGGCCGCGTACAATGAGCAGTTCTTC,CASSLATSGRAAYNEQFF
TRBV19,TRBJ1-1,TRBD1,.,TGTGCCAGTAGTATCGGGGCGAGGGACAGGGGGCTTGGGGCTTTCTTT,CASSIGARDRGLGAFF
TRBV28,TRBJ1-2,.,.,TGTGCCAGCAGTCAACCATCCCCGGGAAACTATGGCTACACCTTC,CASSQPSPGNYGYTF
TRBV2,TRBJ1-1,.,.,TGTGCCAGCAGTATTCCCACGGGGGTCACTGAAGCTTTCTTT,CASSIPTGVTEAFF
TRBV18,TRBJ1-5,.,few,TGTGCCAGCTCACCATCGGGAGATCAGCCCCAGCATTTT,CASSPSGDQPQHF
TRBV27,TRBJ2-7,TRBD2,.,TGTGCCAGCAGTCTAGAAGCGGGGGGAATCCACGAGCAGTACTTC,CASSLEAGGIHEQYF
TRBV3-1/TRBV3-2,TRBJ2-1,.,.,TGTGCCAGCAGCCAAGCCCGCGGGGTTAGTGAGCAGTTCTTC,CASSQARGVSEQFF
TRBV9,TRBJ2-1,.,.,TGTGCCAGCAGCGTAGAAACTAGCAGGGGGGCTGAGCAGTTCTTC,CASSVETSRGAEQFF
TRBV6-2/TRBV6-3,TRBJ1-3,.,.,TGTGCCAGCAGTTACCTTGGTCGGGGAAACACCATATATTTT,CASSYLGRGNTIYF
TRBV2,TRBJ2-7,TRBD2,.,TGTGCCAGTAAAAGCGGGGGGGAAGACGAGCAGTACTTC,CASKSGGEDEQYF
TRBV5-6,TRBJ1-2,.,once,TGTGCCAGCAGCTTGGCGGCTAACTATGGCTACACCTTC,CASSLAANYGYTF
TRBV27,TRBJ1-1,TRBD1,.,TGTGCCAGCAGTCAGGGGACAGCGAACACTGAAGCTTTCTTT,CASSQGTANTEAFF
TRBV5-5,TRBJ2-3,TRBD2,.,TGTGCCAGCAGGAGAGTCGGGGGGGTGCATACAGATACGCAGTATTTT,CASRRVGGVHTDTQYF
TRBV15,TRBJ2-3,.,.,TGTGCCACCAGCAGAGATTGGGTCACAGGGACGGATACGCAGTATTTT,CATSRDWVTGTDTQYF
TRBV7-8,TRBJ2-3,.,once,TGTGCCAGCAGCTTAGGCCTCCTCCTAGTAGATACGCAGTATTTT,CASSLGLLLVDTQYF
TRBV7-9,TRBJ1-2,.,few,TGTGCCAGCAGCTTTAACTCTTACGGCTACACCTTC,CASSFNSYGYTF